Sequencing of this T cell receptor beta chain was carried out in a study of shared clonotypes between healthy human individuals (dated by TCRdb to 2020 to 2022). In terms of the full investigation: Three men and a couple of women, aged 18 to 49 years, made up the cohort. Libraries were prepared and TCR repertoires were sequenced by different laboratories using diverse techniques, in order to increase sequencing depth and limit assay-specific biases. Between about 0.94 and 8.9 billion PBMCs per donor were obtained by leukapheresis. To estimate repertoire size and how much clonotypes are shared between individuals, the study performed deep sequencing of blood TCR repertoires from roughly five healthy adults. For each donor, three plates each were used for CD4 naive and CD4 memory, two plates were used for CD8 naive, and one plate was used for CD8 memory.

Using the deep immunoSEQ assay, multiplex PCR amplified TCR CDR3 regions from genomic DNA. Extracted genomic DNA from each cell subset was distributed evenly across all wells of several immunoSEQ 96-well plates, and each plate was treated as a replicate. For sorted subsets, approximately 200 ng of genomic DNA, equivalent to 30,000 or so T cell genomes, went into each replicate PCR. The purified libraries were quantified using a Qubit 3.0 fluorometer, sized with a Bioanalyzer 2100, and then quantified again using the KAPA Library Quantification kit. Every immunoSEQ 96-well plate was sequenced on a separate single-read 150-cycle Illumina NextSeq 550 flow cell. From the authors' description of their analysis: Because only junctional sequences without quality scores were contained in the immunoSEQ output, filtering matching that applied to full-length reads could not be performed. To assign V/J genes and CDR3, sequences were annotated using PyIR, a Python wrapper for IgBLAST v1.9, with IMGT germline references. Any read was removed if the V/J assignment was weak (E-value above 1e-6), the CDR3 was missing, or the read contained stop codons, out-of-frame junctions, or ambiguous translated residues. A V3J clonotype was defined by an identical inferred V gene, J gene, and CDR3 amino acid sequence. The percentage overlap between two repertoires was calculated by dividing the number of shared unique clonotypes by the size of the smaller repertoire. Richness of each repertoire was evaluated using RTK rarefaction, the Chao1 estimator, and Recon v2.1 estimates of unobserved clonotypes. Generation probabilities were computed with OLGA for all TCRbeta clonotypes obtained by the gDNA method from a few donors. The source is immuneACCESS, and TCRdb retained only in-frame sequences with V and J called. Part of the clones is not carried over; for the studies checked, unresolved V genes explain less than half of this, and the remainder is unexplained. Clone size and the V and J calls come from that table; the DNA yielded D and trimming. For this sample there are under 80,000 clones; 62% appear just once. The top ten clones comprise roughly 49% of the sample.

The germline V and J ends show losses of 6 bases and 1 base respectively, and no gene match explains 5 bases of the junction. The CDR3 runs 15 amino acids, cysteine and phenylalanine included. The DNA shown is the 45-base CDR3, in frame from base 1. The germline V gene (reference sequence) gives CDR1 as LNHNV and CDR2 as YYDKDF. Regarding this clone: Its recognized antigen is unknown. Per-base qualities were not stored, and no clone one base away is much larger.

Donors were healthy HIV-negative adults with no recently reported acute infections or vaccinations. All donors were Caucasian adults living in Nashville, Tennessee, USA. CD8 memory samples combined magnetically selected CD45RO+ cells with CCR7-negative CD45RA+ effector memory (TemRA) cells. Blood was obtained by leukapheresis, after which PBMCs were separated by Ficoll-Histopaque density gradient centrifugation and cryopreserved in liquid nitrogen vapor phase. Analytical flow cytometry was used to check the purity and quantity of each magnetically sorted T cell population. Each sorted fraction had its genomic DNA isolated and then quantified by UV absorbance on a Nanodrop 2000c. What the authors observed across the whole study: Compared with non-shared clonotypes, the clonotypes found in all four sorted-subset donors had higher generation probabilities. The small number of donors limited the genetic and exposure-history diversity represented. Naive subsets generally had larger estimated clonotype richness than memory subsets. Pairwise subsampling led to the expectation that sequencing depth would affect the degree of clonotype sharing among donors. Sampling was restricted to blood, and TCR repertoires in tissues likely differ from the TCR repertoires found in blood. Even with the large sequencing depth, rarefaction of the sorted-subset datasets indicated that sequencing was incomplete. About 4.5% of naive CD4, 3.5% of naive CD8, approximately 2% of memory CD4, and more than 0.35% of memory CD8 clonotypes were shared across a few donors.

The sequencing input was memory CD8+ T cells sorted from blood. Reading the label with the study, this specimen's cell subset or site is: CD45RO+ cells pooled with CCR7-negative TemRA cells. Recombination connected TRBV15 to TRBJ2-2; TRBD2 lines up with 7 middle nucleotides. This receptor was obtained from a man aged 30-40 years in good health. In nucleotides, the sequence is TGTGCCACCAGTAGGCTAGCGGAGAACACCGGGGAGCTGTTTTTT. This codes for CATSRLAENTGELFF. When the CDR3 is completed using the reference TRBV15 and TRBJ2-2 genes on either side, the full variable domain is DAMVIQNPRYQVTQFGKPVTLSCSQTLNHNVMYWYQQKSSQAPKLLFHYYDKDFNNEADTPDNFQSRRPNTSFCFLDIRSPGLGDTAMYLCATSRLAENTGELFFGEGSRLTVL.